This entry features one TCR beta chain sequence. The antigen it recognizes is unknown. Qualities for individual bases were not recorded, and no much larger clone is one base off. This record belongs to a study of blood T cell repertoires in COVID-19 (dated by TCRdb to about 2020). Some background on the complete study: Samples from collaborators originated in the United States, Italy and Spain and spanned both the acute and convalescent phases of COVID-19. The repertoires were released in a freely available public database meant as a resource for research on the immune response to SARS-CoV-2. Samples came from the ongoing ImmuneRACE study (first 160 participants) plus 1,254 subjects from 6 global collaborators. HLA class I and class II types, where available, came from metadata supplied by the sample provider rather than from assay-based typing. A de-identified subject ID, COVID-19 status, age in years and sex were almost always included in the sample metadata. Subjects who had been exposed to COVID-19, were actively infected with it, or had recovered from it provided the deeply sampled blood TCRbeta repertoires that made up the dataset. The prospective study material was composed of cDNA or gDNA derived from T cells, B-cell-depleted T cells, or PBMCs. What the research found in general, with its limitations: The amount of clinical and demographic metadata varied by source and participant and was provided uncurated.

Whole blood was collected in K2EDTA tubes by collaborating institutions according to the institutions' own protocols. For TCRbeta analysis, collaborators shipped samples in one of three forms: frozen whole blood, isolated PBMCs, or DNA extracted from either of those sample types. The immunoSEQ Assay, a bias-controlled multiplex PCR, was used to amplify TCRbeta CDR3 regions from genomic DNA. In the source study's methods: Nucleated cell counts per sample were estimated from amplification of reference gene primers within the assay. Sequence reads were collapsed and filtered to measure the absolute abundance of every unique TCRbeta CDR3 rearrangement. For each sample, productive Simpson clonality was calculated as the square root of Simpson's diversity index over productive rearrangements. TCRdb's version of the immuneACCESS table is confined to in-frame rearrangements and falls short of the full clone set. An unresolved V gene accounts for under half of the shortfall where checked; the remainder is of unknown origin. That table is the source of V, J and clone size, and D and trimming were worked out from the DNA. The sample yields about 290,000 clones; 80% to 90% were counted once. The biggest ten clones account for around 2.9% of the sample.

From its cysteine to its phenylalanine, the CDR3 spans 12 amino acids. The CDR3 DNA has 36 bases and is translated from base 1. Relative to germline, V is 2 bases shorter and J is 7 bases shorter, with 6 bases between their ends. What was sequenced was peripheral blood. The sequence was collected from a woman in her thirties with active or convalescent COVID-19. The rearrangement joined TRBV12-3 or TRBV12-4 to TRBJ1-5, with the D gene too uncertain to name. The nucleotides are TGTGCCAGCAGTTTAAATCTCCAGCCCCAGCATTTT. It translates as CASSLNLQPQHF.